This is a list of T cell receptor beta chains from one sample in a study of cytomegalovirus exposure and HLA in healthy donors. The protocol was immunoSEQ multiplex PCR, while the TCRdb copy is restricted to in-frame clones and leaves out a portion. Listed are 150,000 or so clones; around 1.6% falls within the top ten. The material sequenced was PBMCs. Receptors originate from a woman in her forties or fifties in good health and CMV-seronegative. The CDR3 runs from the conserved cysteine through the conserved F or W. A D gene is named only where the DNA matches it firmly.

D: NA
V: TRBV28
J: TRBJ2-7
CDR3: CASSLLQDEQYF
DNA: TGTGCCAGCAGTTTATTGCAGGACGAGCAGTACTTC

D: NA
V: TRBV5-4
J: TRBJ2-7
CDR3: CASSFVTGFSYEQYF
DNA: TGTGCCAGCAGCTTCGTGACCGGGTTTTCCTACGAGCAGTACTTC

D: NA
V: TRBV27
J: TRBJ2-5
CDR3: CASSGFKEPEWETQYF
DNA: TGTGCCAGCAGTGGTTTTAAGGAGCCGGAGTGGGAGACCCAGTACTTC

D: NA
V: TRBV13
J: TRBJ2-2
CDR3: CASSSPQGNKDTGELFF
DNA: TGTGCCAGCAGCTCCCCCCAGGGGAACAAGGACACCGGGGAGCTGTTTTTT

D: NA
V: TRBV5-1
J: TRBJ2-1
CDR3: CASSLGRGSDNEQFF
DNA: TGCGCCAGCAGCTTGGGCAGGGGTTCCGACAATGAGCAGTTCTTC

D: NA
V: TRBV4-1
J: TRBJ1-1
CDR3: CASSQTLPGNTEAFF
DNA: TGCGCCAGCAGCCAAACGCTCCCGGGGAACACTGAAGCTTTCTTT

D: TRBD1
V: TRBV9
J: TRBJ2-3
CDR3: CASRATGSGTDTQYF
DNA: TGTGCCAGCAGGGCGACAGGGTCGGGGACAGATACGCAGTATTTT

D: NA
V: TRBV6-6
J: TRBJ2-5
CDR3: CASSRAQGWETQYF
DNA: TGTGCCAGCAGTCGAGCCCAGGGGTGGGAGACCCAGTACTTC

D: NA
V: TRBV9
J: TRBJ2-3
CDR3: CASSARPPSTDTQYF
DNA: TGTGCCAGCAGCGCCAGGCCTCCTAGCACAGATACGCAGTATTTT

D: NA
V: TRBV7-3
J: TRBJ2-2
CDR3: CASSSNAGNTGELFF
DNA: TGTGCCAGCAGCTCCAATGCGGGGAACACCGGGGAGCTGTTTTTT

D: NA
V: TRBV11-2
J: TRBJ2-1
CDR3: CASSLVLWGRDEQFF
DNA: TGTGCCAGCAGCTTAGTCTTGTGGGGGCGGGATGAGCAGTTCTTC

D: TRBD1
V: TRBV6-5
J: TRBJ2-7
CDR3: CASNRQGDGEQYF
DNA: TGTGCCAGCAACCGACAGGGGGACGGCGAGCAGTACTTC